This section outlines one T cell receptor beta chain sequence together with its context. The entry originates in a study of OX40 agonist ivuxolimab in advanced cancers. Study background: Dose-escalation cases comprised hepatocellular carcinoma, melanoma, renal cell or head and neck cancer.

Germline V gene lookup returns CDR1 MRHNA and CDR2 SNTAGT. Losses at the gene ends were 8 bases for V and 4 bases for J; bases not matched to a gene: 5. The CDR3 contains 13 residues. Sequenced by immunoSEQ multiplex PCR; TCRdb stores in-frame clones only, minus some. This sample has approximately 35,000 clones, with about three quarters found just once. The source is an adult with an advanced solid tumor such as melanoma, head and neck, liver or kidney cancer. Sequencing was performed on CD4+ or CD8+ T cells sorted from blood, taken in a trial of the OX40 agonist ivuxolimab. J is TRBJ2-7 and V is TRBV6-4; TRBD1 matches at 10 bases. CDR3 protein: CASPWGQGYEQYF. CDR3 nucleotide sequence: TGTGCCAGCCCCTGGGGACAGGGGTACGAGCAGTACTTC.